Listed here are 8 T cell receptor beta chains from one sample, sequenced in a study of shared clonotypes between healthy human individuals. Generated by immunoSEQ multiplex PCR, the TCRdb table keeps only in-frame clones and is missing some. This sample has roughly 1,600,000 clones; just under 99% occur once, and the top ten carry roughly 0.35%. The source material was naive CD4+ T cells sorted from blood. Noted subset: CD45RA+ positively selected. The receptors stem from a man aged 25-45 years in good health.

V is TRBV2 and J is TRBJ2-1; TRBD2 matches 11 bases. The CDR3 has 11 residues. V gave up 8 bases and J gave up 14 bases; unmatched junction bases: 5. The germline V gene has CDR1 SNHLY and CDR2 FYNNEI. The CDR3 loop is CASLSGRAEFF. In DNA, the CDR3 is TGTGCCAGCCTTAGCGGGAGGGCCGAGTTCTTC.

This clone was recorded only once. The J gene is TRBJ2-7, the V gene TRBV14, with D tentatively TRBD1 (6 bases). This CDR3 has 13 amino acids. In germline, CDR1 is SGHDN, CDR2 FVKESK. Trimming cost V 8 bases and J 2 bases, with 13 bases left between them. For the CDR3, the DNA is TGTGCCAGCGGGGCGACAGGAACCTACGAGCAGTACTTC. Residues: CASGATGTYEQYF.

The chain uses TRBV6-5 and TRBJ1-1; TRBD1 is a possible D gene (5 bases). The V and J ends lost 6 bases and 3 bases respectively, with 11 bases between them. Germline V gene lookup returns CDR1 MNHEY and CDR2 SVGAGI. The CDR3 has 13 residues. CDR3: CASRPGTDTEAFF. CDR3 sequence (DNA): TGTGCCAGCAGGCCCGGGACGGACACTGAAGCTTTCTTT.

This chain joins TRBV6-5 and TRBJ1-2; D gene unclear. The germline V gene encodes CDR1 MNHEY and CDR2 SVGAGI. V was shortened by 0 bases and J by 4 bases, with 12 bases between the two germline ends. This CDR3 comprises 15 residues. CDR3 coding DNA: TGTGCCAGCAGTTACTCGAACAGCCTGGGCTATGGCTACACCTTC. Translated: CASSYSNSLGYGYTF.

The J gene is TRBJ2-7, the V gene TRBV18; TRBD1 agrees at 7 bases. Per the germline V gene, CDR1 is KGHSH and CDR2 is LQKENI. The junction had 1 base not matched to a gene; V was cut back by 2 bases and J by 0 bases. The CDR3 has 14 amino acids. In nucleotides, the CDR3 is TGTGCCAGCTCACCATGGGACAGCTCCTACGAGCAGTACTTC. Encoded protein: CASSPWDSSYEQYF.

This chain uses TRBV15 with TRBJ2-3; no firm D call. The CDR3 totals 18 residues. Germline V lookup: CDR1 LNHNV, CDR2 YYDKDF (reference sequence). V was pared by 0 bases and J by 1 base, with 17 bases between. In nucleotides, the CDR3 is TGTGCCACCAGCAGAGATTGGCTTGCAGCGACTCGCACAGATACGCAGTATTTT. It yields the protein CATSRDWLAATRTDTQYF.

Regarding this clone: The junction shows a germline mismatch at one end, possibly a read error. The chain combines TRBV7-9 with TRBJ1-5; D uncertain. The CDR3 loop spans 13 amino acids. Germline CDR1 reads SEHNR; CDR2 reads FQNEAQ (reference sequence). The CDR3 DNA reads TGTGCCAGCAGTTTAGACCAAGATCAGCCCCAGCATTTT. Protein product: CASSLDQDQPQHF.

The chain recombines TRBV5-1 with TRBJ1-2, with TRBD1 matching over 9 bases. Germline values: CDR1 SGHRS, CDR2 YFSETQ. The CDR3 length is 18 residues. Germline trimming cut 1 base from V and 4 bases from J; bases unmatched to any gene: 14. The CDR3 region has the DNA TGCGCCAGCAGCTTGAGTGGGACAGGGCTCGAAGGTGGCTATGGCTACACCTTC. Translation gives CASSLSGTGLEGGYGYTF.